The 14 T cell receptor beta chains reported below all come from one sample, sequenced in a study of CD8 T cells in ankylosing spondylitis. TCRdb reprocessed the 5' RACE reads via MiXCR and lists one record per CDR3 protein. Of 200,000 or so distinct CDR3 sequences in the sample, around a sixth were seen once. Sequenced material: blood, either unsorted or a sorted T cell fraction (not recorded which). The receptors derive from a male donor aged 10-30 years with ankylosing spondylitis or in good health (not recorded which).

The chain recombines TRBV6-1 with TRBJ2-1; D perhaps matches TRBD1 (5 bases). Germline CDR1 is MNHNS and CDR2 is SASEGT. Trimming removed 4 bases at V and 0 bases at J, with 10 bases between. This CDR3 contains 15 residues. The CDR3 loop reads CASSVQEFSYNEQFF. The CDR3 nucleotides are TGTGCCAGCAGTGTACAGGAGTTCTCCTACAATGAGCAGTTCTTC.

In this sample, this clonotype turned up many times. J is TRBJ2-2 and V is TRBV11-3; D is ambiguous. The CDR3 is made up of 13 amino acids. Trimming shortened V by 8 bases and J by 4 bases, and 11 bases separated the two germline ends. Germline loops: CDR1 SGHNT, CDR2 YENEEA. CDR3 residues: CASYGSSTGELFF. CDR3 DNA sequence: TGTGCCAGCTACGGGTCGAGCACCGGGGAGCTGTTTTTT.

This clonotype was recorded many times. V and J are TRBV10-3 and TRBJ2-7; unclear D gene. Germline CDR1 and CDR2: ENHRY and SYGVKD. The CDR3 extends over 13 amino acids. V lost 5 bases and J 7 bases, leaving 15 bases between the germline ends. Written as DNA, the CDR3 is TGTGCCATCAGTTCAGCCCCCGGGTTAGAGCAGTACGTC. It is translated as CAISSAPGLEQYV.

The chain has TRBV7-2 and TRBJ2-2; D might be TRBD1 (6 bases). V was trimmed by 4 bases and J by 8 bases, leaving 14 bases between them. Germline loops: CDR1 SGHTA, CDR2 FQGNSA. The CDR3 loop spans 14 amino acids. CDR3 in amino acids: CASSSYQGRGELFF. The DNA of the CDR3 is TGTGCCAGCAGCTCATATCAGGGGAGAGGGGAGCTGTTTTTT.

The chain uses TRBV4-1 and TRBJ2-1; no clear D. V gave up 0 bases and J gave up 4 bases, with 13 bases separating them. Germline CDR1 reads MGHRA; CDR2 reads YSYEKL. This CDR3 is built from 16 residues. DNA for the CDR3: TGCGCCAGCAGCCAAGAGTTAGGCACGGCGTACAATGAGCAGTTCTTC. Encoded protein: CASSQELGTAYNEQFF.

This clonotype was detected many times. The CDR3 coding sequence is TGTGCCAGCAGTCTGAGAGGGGCCTCCTACAATGAGCAGTTCTTC. It is translated as CASSLRGASYNEQFF. The J gene is TRBJ2-1, the V gene TRBV6-5; D is possibly TRBD1 or TRBD2 (5 bases each). V dropped 5 bases and J dropped 0 bases, with 11 bases sitting between them. CDR1 is MNHEY and CDR2 is SVGAGI in the germline V gene. The CDR3 loop spans 15 amino acids.

The V call is TRBV29-1, the J call TRBJ2-1, with no clear D. Germline V CDR1 and CDR2: SQVTM, ANQGSEA. V dropped 5 bases and J dropped 8 bases, with 13 bases sitting between them. This CDR3 spans 12 amino acids. The CDR3 spells CSVWSFPDEQFF. CDR3 nucleotides: TGCAGCGTTTGGAGTTTCCCCGATGAGCAGTTCTTC.

This clonotype was observed many times. V and J are TRBV5-1 and TRBJ2-5; TRBD1 matches 9 bases. This CDR3 is 16 amino acids long. Per the germline V gene, CDR1 is SGHRS and CDR2 is YFSETQ. V was pared by 2 bases and J by 5 bases, with 10 bases of the junction left unmatched. The CDR3 DNA reads TGCGCCAGCAGCTTACCTCGGACAGGGGCCGACGAGACCCAGTACTTC. Translating it yields CASSLPRTGADETQYF.

There are many counts of this clonotype. This sequence joins TRBV6-2 or TRBV6-3 and TRBJ1-2; 9 bases are a match to TRBD1. This CDR3 is built from 17 residues. V was clipped by 4 bases and J by 4 bases; unmatched bases: 13. Germline values: CDR1 MNHEY, CDR2 SVGEGT. The CDR3 loop is CASSLIPGTGFFYGYTF. The CDR3 DNA follows: TGTGCCAGCAGTTTAATCCCCGGGACAGGGTTCTTCTATGGCTACACCTTC.

This clonotype was seen many times. The chain's CDR3 is CASSRGGQQTNEKLFF. CDR3 coding DNA: TGCGCCAGCAGCCGAGGGGGACAACAAACTAATGAAAAACTGTTTTTT. The chain employs TRBV4-1 and TRBJ1-4; a possible D gene is TRBD1 (6 bases). This CDR3 region has 16 residues. Per the germline V gene, CDR1 is MGHRA and CDR2 is YSYEKL. Trimming removed 4 bases from V and 1 base from J, with 13 bases in between.

This clonotype was recorded many times. The V and J genes are TRBV6-6 and TRBJ2-1; TRBD2 agrees at 7 bases. The V and J ends lost 3 bases and 5 bases, in that order; junction bases with no gene match: 7. CDR3 length equals 15 residues. The germline V gene has CDR1 MNHNY and CDR2 SVGAGI (reference sequence). CDR3 sequence reads: CASSYGGGGDNEQFF. The CDR3 region has the DNA TGTGCCAGCAGTTATGGTGGGGGGGGGGACAATGAGCAGTTCTTC.

The chain combines TRBV18 with TRBJ2-5; D is unclear. The CDR3 runs to 15 residues. Germline assignment: CDR1 KGHSH and CDR2 LQKENI. V was cut by 6 bases and J by 2 bases, with 16 bases left in between. CDR3 bases: TGTGCCAGCTCCCCTTCGGAAGTTCTACAAGAGACCCAGTACTTC. As protein: CASSPSEVLQETQYF.

This clonotype was found many times. This rearrangement joins TRBV20-1 to TRBJ2-3, with D possibly matching TRBD1 (6 bases). The CDR3 contains 13 residues. Deletions cut 6 bases from V and 4 bases from J, with 14 bases between. Germline CDR1 DFQATT, CDR2 SNEGSKA (reference sequence). CDR3 coding DNA: TGCAGTGCCGTTTCAACAGGGCCAGATACGCAGTATTTT. Its translation is CSAVSTGPDTQYF.

This clonotype was counted ten times or more. The V gene is TRBV29-1, the J gene TRBJ2-5, with 12 bases lining up with TRBD2. From germline, CDR1 is SQVTM and CDR2 ANQGSEA. V lost 3 bases to trimming and J lost 4 bases; unmatched junction nucleotides: 15. The CDR3 totals 18 residues. The CDR3, as DNA: TGCAGCGTTGACACGGAGCTAGCGGGAGGGTTGTTATCAGAGACCCAGTACTTC. This codes for CSVDTELAGGLLSETQYF.